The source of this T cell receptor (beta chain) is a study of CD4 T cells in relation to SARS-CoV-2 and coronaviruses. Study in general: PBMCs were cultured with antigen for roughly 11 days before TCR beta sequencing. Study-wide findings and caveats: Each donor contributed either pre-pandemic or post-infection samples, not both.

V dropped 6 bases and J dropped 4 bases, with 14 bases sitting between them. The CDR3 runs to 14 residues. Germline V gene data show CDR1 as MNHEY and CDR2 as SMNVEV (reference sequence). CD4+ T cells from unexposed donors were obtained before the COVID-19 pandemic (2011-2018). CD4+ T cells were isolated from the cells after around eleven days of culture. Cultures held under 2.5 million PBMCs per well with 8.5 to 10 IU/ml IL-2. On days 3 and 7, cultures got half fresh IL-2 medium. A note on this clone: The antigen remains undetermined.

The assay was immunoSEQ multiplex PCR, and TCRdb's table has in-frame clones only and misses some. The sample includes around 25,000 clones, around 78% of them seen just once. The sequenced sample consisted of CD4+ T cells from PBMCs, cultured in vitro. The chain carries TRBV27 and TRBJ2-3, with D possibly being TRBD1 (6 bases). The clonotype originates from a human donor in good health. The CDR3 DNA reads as TGTGCCAGCAGCTACAGGGATTTGTCAGATACGCAGTATTTT. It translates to CASSYRDLSDTQYF.